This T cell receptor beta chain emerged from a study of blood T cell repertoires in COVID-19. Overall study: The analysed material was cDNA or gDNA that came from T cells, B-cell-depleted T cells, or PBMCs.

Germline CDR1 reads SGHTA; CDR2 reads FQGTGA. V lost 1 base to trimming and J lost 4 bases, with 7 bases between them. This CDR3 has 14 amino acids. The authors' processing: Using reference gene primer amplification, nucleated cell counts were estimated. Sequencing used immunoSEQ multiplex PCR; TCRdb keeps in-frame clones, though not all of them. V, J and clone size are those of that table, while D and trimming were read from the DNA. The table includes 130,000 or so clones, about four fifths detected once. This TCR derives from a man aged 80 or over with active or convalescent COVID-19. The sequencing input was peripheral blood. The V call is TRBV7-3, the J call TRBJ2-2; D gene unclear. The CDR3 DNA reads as TGTGCCAGCAGCTTAAGCCCGGGCACCGGGGAGCTGTTTTTT. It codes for CASSLSPGTGELFF.